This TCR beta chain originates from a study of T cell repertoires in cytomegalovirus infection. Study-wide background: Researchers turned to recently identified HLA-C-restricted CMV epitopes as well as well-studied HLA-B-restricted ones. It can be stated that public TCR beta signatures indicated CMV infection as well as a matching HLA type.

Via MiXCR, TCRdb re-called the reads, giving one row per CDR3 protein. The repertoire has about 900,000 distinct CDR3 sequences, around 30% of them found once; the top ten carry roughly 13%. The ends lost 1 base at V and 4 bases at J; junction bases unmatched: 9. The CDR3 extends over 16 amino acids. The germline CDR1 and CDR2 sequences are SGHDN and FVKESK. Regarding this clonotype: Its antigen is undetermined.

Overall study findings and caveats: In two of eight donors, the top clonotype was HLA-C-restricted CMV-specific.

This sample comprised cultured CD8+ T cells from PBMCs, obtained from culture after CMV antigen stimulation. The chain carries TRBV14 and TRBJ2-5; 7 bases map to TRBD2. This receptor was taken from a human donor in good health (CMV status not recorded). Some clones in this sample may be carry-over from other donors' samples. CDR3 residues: CASSQGFGRDGETQYF. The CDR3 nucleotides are TGTGCCAGCAGCCAAGGCTTTGGGAGGGACGGAGAGACCCAGTACTTC.